This T cell receptor (beta chain) was obtained from a study of technical replicates of blood from a handful of donors. Trimming took 10 bases from V and 3 from J; bases not matched to a gene: 6. The germline V gene has CDR1 WSHSY and CDR2 SAAADI. There are 13 residues in the CDR3. The repertoire was sequenced with immunoSEQ multiplex PCR; TCRdb's copy has only in-frame clones and lacks some. The table records about 100,000 clones, more than 85% of them present only once. The receptor comes from a human donor in good health. This chain joins TRBV10-2 and TRBJ2-7, with TRBD1 matching over 10 bases. The material sequenced was T cells isolated from PBMCs. The CDR3 DNA sequence: TGCGCCACCAAATGGACAGGGGGCTACGAGCAGTACTTC. It specifies CATKWTGGYEQYF.